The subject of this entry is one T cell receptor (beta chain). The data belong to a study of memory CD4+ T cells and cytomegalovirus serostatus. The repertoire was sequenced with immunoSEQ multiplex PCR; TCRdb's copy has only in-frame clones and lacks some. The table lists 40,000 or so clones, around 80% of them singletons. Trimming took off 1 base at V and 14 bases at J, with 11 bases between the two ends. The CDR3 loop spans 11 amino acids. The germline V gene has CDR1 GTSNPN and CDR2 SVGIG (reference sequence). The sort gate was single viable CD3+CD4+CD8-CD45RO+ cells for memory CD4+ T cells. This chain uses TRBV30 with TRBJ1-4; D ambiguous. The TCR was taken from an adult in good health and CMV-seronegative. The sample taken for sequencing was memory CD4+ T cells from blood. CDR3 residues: CAWSESGPLFF. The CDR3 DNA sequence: TGTGCCTGGAGTGAGTCGGGCCCGCTGTTTTTT.